These 14 T cell receptor beta chains came from one sample sequenced in a study of vaccination and CD4 T cells after COVID-19. Treatment given: approximately 9-day PBMC culture with coronavirus spike peptide pools or control peptides (ViraFEST assay). Their cognate antigens are unknown. CD4+ T cells that had been cultured provided DNA sequenced with the Oncomine TCR Beta short-read assay. Each CDR3 protein gets one entry after TCRdb re-called the PCR reads with MiXCR. The sample lists thousands of distinct CDR3 sequences; 65% to 85% were seen once. What was sequenced was CD4+ T cells from blood, cultured in vitro. The receptors originated from a human donor who had recovered from COVID-19.

The rearrangement links TRBV6-1 to TRBJ1-2; TRBD1 matches at 8 bases. With V trimmed by 5 bases and J by 2 bases, 1 base remained unmatched. The CDR3 totals 13 residues. CDR1 and CDR2 from the germline V gene are MNHNS and SASEGT. The CDR3 region is CASSRQGNYGYTF. CDR3 nucleotides: TGTGCCAGCAGTCGACAGGGGAACTATGGCTACACCTTC.

The gene calls are TRBV19 and TRBJ1-5; no firm D call. The V end lost 5 bases, the J end lost 4 bases, and 6 bases lay between the germline ends. The germline gives CDR1 LNHDA, CDR2 SQIVND (reference sequence). The CDR3 is 12 amino acids. As DNA, the CDR3 is TGTGCCAGTAGTCGGATGAATCAGCCCCAGCATTTT. This codes for CASSRMNQPQHF.

The V gene is TRBV7-2, the J gene TRBJ1-1; D is uncertain. Trimming removed 1 base from V and 0 bases from J, with 6 bases in between. The CDR3 length is 14 residues. Germline CDR1 and CDR2: SGHTA and FQGNSA. The CDR3 DNA reads as TGTGCCAGCAGCTTAGTGGGGATGAACACTGAAGCTTTCTTT. Translating gives CASSLVGMNTEAFF.

The V call is TRBV10-3, the J call TRBJ1-2; D may be TRBD1 (5 bases). Trimming removed 3 bases at V and 4 bases at J, with 9 bases between. CDR3 size: 13 residues. In germline, CDR1 is ENHRY, CDR2 SYGVKD. The CDR3 spells CAISENRGYGYTF. The DNA of the CDR3 is TGTGCCATCAGTGAAAATAGGGGCTATGGCTACACCTTC.

The chain is built from TRBV27 and TRBJ1-6; D gene unclear. V lost 4 bases, J lost 7 bases, and 14 bases lay in between. CDR1 and CDR2 from the germline V gene are MNHEY and SMNVEV (reference sequence). The length of the CDR3 is 15 residues. CDR3 amino acids: CASSSPRDGNSPLHF. The CDR3 nucleotides read TGTGCCAGCAGTTCCCCACGAGACGGGAATTCACCCCTCCACTTT.

In this sample, this clonotype turned up once. The chain has TRBV2 and TRBJ1-2; D gene ambiguous. The CDR3 extends over 12 amino acids. Germline V gives CDR1 SNHLY, CDR2 FYNNEI. V shed 6 bases and J shed 8 bases, with 13 bases lying between them. The CDR3 region has the DNA TGTGCCAGCAGGGGTGCCGCCGAGGGCTACACCTTC. Residues: CASRGAAEGYTF.

This clonotype was seen once. The J gene is TRBJ1-2, the V gene TRBV6-1, with 7 bases lining up with TRBD1. The V gene's germline CDR1 is MNHNS and CDR2 SASEGT. With 6 bases clipped from V and 3 bases from J, the junction kept 4 bases outside the gene matches. This CDR3 is built from 13 residues. In DNA, the CDR3 is TGTGCCAGCAGCCTTACAGGGGACTATGGCTACACCTTC. Encoded protein: CASSLTGDYGYTF.

The rearrangement links TRBV20-1 to TRBJ1-2; 8 bases are shared with TRBD1. Germline CDR1 reads DFQATT; CDR2 reads SNEGSKA (reference sequence). This CDR3 spans 14 amino acids. V was pared by 6 bases and J by 1 base, with 7 bases of the junction left unmatched. This CDR3 reads CSASGGLGNYGYTF. CDR3 DNA sequence: TGCAGTGCCTCAGGGGGCCTGGGTAACTATGGCTACACCTTC.

The CDR3 nucleotides read TGTGCCATCAGTGCCCTATTACAGGGTATAAGGTACGAGCAGTACTTC. Translation: CAISALLQGIRYEQYF. The rearrangement uses TRBV10-3 and TRBJ2-7; weak D call: TRBD1 (6 bases). V was cut by 4 bases and J by 4 bases, with 20 bases left in between. CDR1 ENHRY and CDR2 SYGVKD come from the germline V gene. The CDR3 has 16 amino acids.

This clonotype was recorded a few times. This chain links TRBV27 with TRBJ2-3, with 16 positions matching TRBD2. Losses at the gene ends were 3 bases for V and 7 bases for J; bases not matched to a gene: 10. CDR1 and CDR2 (germline): MNHEY, SMNVEV (reference sequence). The CDR3 consists of 18 residues. CDR3 loop: CASSFSGSGLAGGNTQYF. Written as DNA, the CDR3 is TGTGCCAGCAGTTTTTCAGGCTCGGGACTAGCGGGGGGGAATACGCAGTATTTT.

The chain combines TRBV19 with TRBJ1-2; D is undetermined. Germline CDR1 LNHDA, CDR2 SQIVND (reference sequence). This CDR3 has 13 residues. V shed 5 bases and J shed 5 bases, with 12 bases lying between them. This chain's CDR3 is CASSFTGPYGYTF. The CDR3 DNA reads as TGTGCCAGTAGTTTCACCGGGCCTTATGGCTACACCTTC. The full variable domain, with the rest looked up from reference TRBV19 and TRBJ1-2, is DGGITQSPKYLFRKEGQNVTLSCEQNLNHDAMYWYRQDPGQGLRLIYYSQIVNDFQKGDIAEGYSVSREKKESFPLTVTSAQKNPTAFYLCASSFTGPYGYTFGSGTRLTVV.

This clonotype has a single count. This chain joins TRBV6-1 and TRBJ1-5, with TRBD1 as a possible D gene (6 bases). Germline V gene lookup returns CDR1 MNHNS and CDR2 SASEGT. V was trimmed by 6 bases and J by 3 bases, leaving 9 bases between them. The CDR3 totals 13 residues. The CDR3 nucleotides read TGTGCCAGCAGCGGACAGCACAATCAGCCCCAGCATTTT. As protein: CASSGQHNQPQHF.

The rearrangement uses TRBV7-2 and TRBJ1-2, with D tentatively TRBD1 (6 bases). Deletions cut 5 bases from V and 8 bases from J, with 18 bases between. The CDR3 runs to 14 residues. Germline values: CDR1 SGHTA, CDR2 FQGNSA. The CDR3 DNA reads TGTGCCAGCAGCCGAACAGGGTTAGGGAGCGGCTACACCTTC. Protein sequence: CASSRTGLGSGYTF.

This clonotype was found a few times. The rearrangement joins TRBV7-3 to TRBJ1-1; TRBD1 matches 8 bases. V dropped 2 bases and J dropped 5; count of bases not matched to a gene: 7. Per the germline V gene, CDR1 is SGHTA and CDR2 is FQGTGA. This CDR3 contains 15 residues. In nucleotides, the CDR3 is TGTGCCAGCAGCTTAGGGGCAGGGGGCGGTACTGAAGCTTTCTTT. This encodes CASSLGAGGGTEAFF. The full variable domain, completed using reference TRBV7-3 and TRBJ1-1, is GAGVSQTPSNKVTEKGKYVELRCDPISGHTALYWYRQSLGQGPEFLIYFQGTGAADDSGLPNDRFFAVRPEGSVSTLKIQRTERGDSAVYLCASSLGAGGGTEAFFGQGTRLTVV.